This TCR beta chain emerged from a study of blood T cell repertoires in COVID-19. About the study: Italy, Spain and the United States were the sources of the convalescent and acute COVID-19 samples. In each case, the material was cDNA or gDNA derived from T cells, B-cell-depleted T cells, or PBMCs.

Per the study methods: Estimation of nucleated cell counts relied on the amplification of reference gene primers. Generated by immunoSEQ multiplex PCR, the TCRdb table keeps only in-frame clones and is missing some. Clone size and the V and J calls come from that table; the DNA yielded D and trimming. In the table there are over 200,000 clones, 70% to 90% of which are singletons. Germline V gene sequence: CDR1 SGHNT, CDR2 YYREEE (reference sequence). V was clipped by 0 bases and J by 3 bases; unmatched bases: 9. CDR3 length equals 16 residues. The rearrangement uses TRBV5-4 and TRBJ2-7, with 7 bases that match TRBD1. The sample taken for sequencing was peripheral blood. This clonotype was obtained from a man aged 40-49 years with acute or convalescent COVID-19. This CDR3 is CASSLGPIDRDYEQYF. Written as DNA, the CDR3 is TGTGCCAGCAGCTTGGGCCCTATTGACAGGGACTACGAGCAGTACTTC.